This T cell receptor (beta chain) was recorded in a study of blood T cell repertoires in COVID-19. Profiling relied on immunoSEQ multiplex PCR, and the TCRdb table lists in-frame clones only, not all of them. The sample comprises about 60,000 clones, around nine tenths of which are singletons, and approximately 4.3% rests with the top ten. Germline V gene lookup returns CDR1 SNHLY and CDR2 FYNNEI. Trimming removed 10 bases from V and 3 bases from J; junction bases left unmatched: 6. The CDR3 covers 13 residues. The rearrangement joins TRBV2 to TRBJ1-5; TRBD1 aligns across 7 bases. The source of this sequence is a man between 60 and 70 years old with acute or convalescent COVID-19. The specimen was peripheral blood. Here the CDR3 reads CATGTELNQPQHF. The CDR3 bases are TGTGCCACCGGGACAGAGCTCAATCAGCCCCAGCATTTT. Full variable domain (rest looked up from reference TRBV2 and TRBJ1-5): EPEVTQTPSHQVTQMGQEVILRCVPISNHLYFYWYRQILGQKVEFLVSFYNNEISEKSEIFDDQFSVERPDGSNFTLKIRSTKLEDSAMYFCATGTELNQPQHFGDGTRLSIL.